This TCR beta chain stems from a study of CD8 T cells in ankylosing spondylitis. Findings of the study overall: Blood of patients with ankylosing spondylitis appeared to be characterized by a TCR beta motif of fewer than 10 highly homologous variants.

Generation of TCR beta libraries employed quantitative 5'-RACE incorporating molecular barcodes. TCRdb re-called the 5' RACE reads through MiXCR, storing one row per CDR3 protein. The sample contains about 450,000 distinct CDR3 sequences, 25% to 30% of which appear only once. This CDR3 comprises 14 residues. V lost 3 bases, J lost 3 bases, and 7 bases stayed unmatched. The germline V gene encodes CDR1 SQVTM and CDR2 ANQGSEA. To note about this clonotype: Its antigen is not identified.

The clonotype was recovered from a male donor with ankylosing spondylitis. Sequencing input: blood, either unsorted or a sorted T cell fraction (not recorded which). The chain uses TRBV29-1 and TRBJ1-1; TRBD1 aligns across 7 bases. The CDR3 is CSVDRQGGYTEAFF. DNA for the CDR3: TGCAGCGTTGATAGACAGGGAGGGTACACTGAAGCTTTCTTT.